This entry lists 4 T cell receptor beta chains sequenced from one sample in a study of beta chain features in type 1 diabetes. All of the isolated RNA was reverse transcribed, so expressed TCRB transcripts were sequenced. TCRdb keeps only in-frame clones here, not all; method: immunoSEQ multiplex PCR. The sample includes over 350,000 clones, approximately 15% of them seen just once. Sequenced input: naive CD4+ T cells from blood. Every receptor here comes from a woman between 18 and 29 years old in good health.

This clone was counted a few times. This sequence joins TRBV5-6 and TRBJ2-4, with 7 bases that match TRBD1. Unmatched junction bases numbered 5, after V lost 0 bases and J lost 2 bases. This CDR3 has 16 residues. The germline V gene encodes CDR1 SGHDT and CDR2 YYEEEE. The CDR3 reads CASSLAGDSSKNIQYF. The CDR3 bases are TGTGCCAGCAGCTTGGCAGGGGACAGCTCCAAAAACATTCAGTACTTC. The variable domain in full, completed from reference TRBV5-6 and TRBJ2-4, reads DAGVTQSPTHLIKTRGQQVTLRCSPKSGHDTVSWYQQALGQGPQFIFQYYEEEERQRGNFPDRFSGHQFPNYSSELNVNALLLGDSALYLCASSLAGDSSKNIQYFGAGTRLSVL.

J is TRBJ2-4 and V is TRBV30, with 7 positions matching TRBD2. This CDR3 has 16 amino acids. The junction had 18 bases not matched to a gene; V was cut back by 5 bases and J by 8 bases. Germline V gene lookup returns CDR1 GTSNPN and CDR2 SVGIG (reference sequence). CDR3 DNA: TGTGCCTGGGGAACCGGCGGGAGTAGGGTTAAGGACATTCAGTACTTC. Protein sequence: CAWGTGGSRVKDIQYF.

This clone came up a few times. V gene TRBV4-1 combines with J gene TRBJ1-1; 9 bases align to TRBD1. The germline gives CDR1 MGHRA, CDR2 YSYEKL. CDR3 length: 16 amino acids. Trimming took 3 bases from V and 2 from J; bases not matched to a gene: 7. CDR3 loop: CASSQAGQGTNTEAFF. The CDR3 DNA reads TGCGCCAGCAGCCAGGCGGGACAGGGAACCAACACTGAAGCTTTCTTT.

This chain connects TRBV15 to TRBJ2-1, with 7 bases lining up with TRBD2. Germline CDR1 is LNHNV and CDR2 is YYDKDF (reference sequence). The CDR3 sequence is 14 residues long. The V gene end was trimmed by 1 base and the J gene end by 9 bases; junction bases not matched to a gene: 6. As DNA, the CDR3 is TGTGCCACCAGCAGAGGGACTAGTTTGGGTGAGCAGTTCTTC. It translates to CATSRGTSLGEQFF.